These 16 T cell receptor beta chains share one sample of origin, sequenced in a study of CD8 T cells in Susac syndrome. Reverse transcription of roughly 0.45 to 1 ug RNA was carried out with random hexamers. Via MiXCR, TCRdb re-called the immunoSEQ multiplex PCR reads, giving one row per CDR3 protein. The sample gives some 130,000 distinct CDR3 sequences, about 96% of which show up once; more than 0.095% is in the top ten. Sample: CD4+ T cells from PBMCs. These receptors came from a human donor in good health.

The rearrangement uses TRBV7-8 and TRBJ2-7; weak D call: TRBD1 (5 bases). Germline-derived CDR1 and CDR2 are SGHVS and FQNEAQ. This CDR3 region has 14 residues. V lost 5 bases, J lost 2 bases, and 13 bases lay in between. CDR3 amino acids: CASSLQGTPYEQYF. The CDR3 DNA reads as TGTGCCAGCAGCCTCCAGGGAACCCCCTACGAGCAGTACTTC.

The chain has TRBV2 and TRBJ2-1, with 12 bases that match TRBD2. The ends lost 7 bases at V and 4 bases at J; junction bases unmatched: 8. CDR3 length equals 16 residues. The V gene's germline CDR1 is SNHLY and CDR2 FYNNEI. CDR3 residues: CASKLLGLAGYNEQFF. CDR3 nucleotides: TGTGCCAGCAAATTATTAGGACTAGCGGGATACAATGAGCAGTTCTTC.

The chain is built from TRBV18 and TRBJ1-5; D is ambiguous. Between the trimmed V and J ends, which lost 1 base and 2 bases, there was a span of 9 bases. This CDR3 has 15 amino acids. Germline V gives CDR1 KGHSH, CDR2 LQKENI. The CDR3, as DNA: TGTGCCAGCTCACCACAGGGAAGGGGCAATCAGCCCCAGCATTTT. Translation gives CASSPQGRGNQPQHF.

The rearrangement uses TRBV29-1 and TRBJ1-5, with TRBD1 matching over 8 bases. V shed 6 bases and J 3 bases; nucleotides not matched to a gene: 13. The CDR3 covers 16 residues. Germline CDR1 is SQVTM and CDR2 is ANQGSEA. Here the CDR3 reads CSVPTFRGPFNQPQHF. The CDR3 nucleotides read TGCAGCGTGCCGACCTTCAGGGGGCCATTCAATCAGCCCCAGCATTTT.

This chain uses TRBV7-9 with TRBJ1-5, with 8 bases matching TRBD1. The CDR3 is 15 amino acids. V was clipped by 1 base and J by 6 bases; unmatched bases: 5. Germline lookup yields CDR1 SEHNR and CDR2 FQNEAQ (reference sequence). CDR3 sequence reads: CASSLGGQGGQPQHF. In DNA form, the CDR3 reads TGTGCCAGCAGCTTAGGCGGACAGGGCGGTCAGCCCCAGCATTTT.

DNA for the CDR3: TGCGCCAGCAGCCAAGGGGGAGGACTAGCCAAAAACATTCAGTACTTC. Protein sequence: CASSQGGGLAKNIQYF. The chain links TRBV4-1 to TRBJ2-4, with D possibly TRBD2 on 6 matching bases. V was shortened by 1 base and J by 0 bases, with 10 bases between the two germline ends. The CDR3 runs to 16 residues. In germline, CDR1 is MGHRA, CDR2 YSYEKL.

The V call is TRBV15, the J call TRBJ2-7; D gene unclear. The CDR3 runs 16 residues. From germline, CDR1 is LNHNV and CDR2 YYDKDF (reference sequence). The ends were cut back, 0 bases at V and 1 base at J, with 13 bases in the middle. The CDR3 sequence: CATSRDPGLGSYEQYF. The CDR3 DNA is TGTGCCACCAGCAGAGATCCAGGCCTAGGATCCTACGAGCAGTACTTC.

The J gene is TRBJ1-1, the V gene TRBV3-1; 7 bases match TRBD1. The CDR3 is 16 amino acids. With V trimmed by 1 base and J by 5 bases, 10 bases remained unmatched. Germline assignment: CDR1 LGHDT and CDR2 YNNKEL (reference sequence). CDR3 residues: CASSQGKGALVTEAFF. In DNA, the CDR3 is TGTGCCAGCAGCCAAGGGAAGGGGGCGCTGGTGACTGAAGCTTTCTTT.

The chain is built from TRBV19 and TRBJ2-7; 12 bases agree with TRBD1. Trimming at V came to 6 bases and at J to 6 bases, leaving 9 bases not matched to a gene. Germline CDR1 LNHDA, CDR2 SQIVND (reference sequence). The CDR3 is 15 amino acids. The CDR3 sequence: CASSNSGTGGGEQYF. The CDR3 DNA reads TGTGCCAGTAGCAATTCCGGGACAGGGGGCGGCGAGCAGTACTTC.

The chain combines TRBV29-1 with TRBJ2-1; 13 nucleotides match TRBD2. CDR1 and CDR2 from the germline V gene are SQVTM and ANQGSEA. CDR3 length: 15 amino acids. V was pared by 4 bases and J by 8 bases, with 8 bases of the junction left unmatched. The CDR3 bases are TGCAGCGTTGTACTAGCGGGAGGGGTCTTCGATGAGCAGTTCTTC. This codes for CSVVLAGGVFDEQFF.

The chain employs TRBV24-1 and TRBJ2-3, with D unresolved. CDR3 length equals 14 residues. CDR1 is KGHDR, CDR2 SFDVKD, per germline. Trimming removed 1 base from V and 0 bases from J, with 4 bases in between. CDR3 residues: CATSDFDSTDTQYF. In DNA form, the CDR3 reads TGTGCCACCAGTGATTTCGACAGCACAGATACGCAGTATTTT.

The V and J genes are TRBV29-1 and TRBJ2-3, with TRBD2 matching 10 bases. The J segment lost 5 bases and the V segment lost 4 bases, leaving 6 bases of the junction unmatched. Per germline, CDR1 SQVTM and CDR2 ANQGSEA. The CDR3 length is 14 residues. The CDR3 bases are TGCAGCGTTGGGGTAGCGGGAGGAGTAGATACGCAGTATTTT. Protein product: CSVGVAGGVDTQYF.

This chain joins TRBV7-2 and TRBJ1-2; TRBD1 might be the D (6 bases). CDR3 size: 14 residues. The V gene lost 7 bases and the J gene lost 8 bases, with 20 bases spanning the gap. CDR1 and CDR2 from the germline V gene are SGHTA and FQGNSA. This CDR3 is CASKRGGSRGGYTF. CDR3 DNA: TGTGCCAGCAAAAGGGGCGGTTCGAGGGGGGGCTACACCTTC.

This clonotype has a single count. The J gene is TRBJ2-7, the V gene TRBV28; D may be TRBD1 (6 bases). Per germline, CDR1 MDHEN and CDR2 SYDVKM. The V and J ends lost 1 base and 4 bases respectively, with 14 bases between them. The length of the CDR3 is 15 residues. CDR3 DNA sequence: TGTGCCAGCAGTTTATTTGGGACACCAGAATACGAGCAGTACTTC. As protein: CASSLFGTPEYEQYF.

The rearrangement uses TRBV24-1 and TRBJ2-7; TRBD2 matches 10 bases. This CDR3 comprises 14 residues. J lost 3 bases, V lost 6 bases, and 4 bases had no gene match. CDR1 KGHDR and CDR2 SFDVKD come from the germline V gene. DNA of the CDR3: TGTGCCACCAGTACCGGGACTAGCGTCTACGAGCAGTACTTC. Translating it yields CATSTGTSVYEQYF.

This chain links TRBV7-9 with TRBJ2-7, with 9 bases matching TRBD1. Germline V gene data show CDR1 as SEHNR and CDR2 as FQNEAQ (reference sequence). The CDR3 sequence is 15 residues long. V was pared by 5 bases and J by 5 bases, with 10 bases of the junction left unmatched. CDR3 amino acids: CASSPTGTGMDEQYF. DNA for the CDR3: TGTGCCAGCAGCCCAACCGGGACAGGGATGGACGAGCAGTACTTC. Combining the CDR3 with reference TRBV7-9 and TRBJ2-7 gives the whole variable domain DTGVSQNPRHKITKRGQNVTFRCDPISEHNRLYWYRQTLGQGPEFLTYFQNEAQLEKSRLLSDRFSAERPKGSFSTLEIQRTEQGDSAMYLCASSPTGTGMDEQYFGPGTRLTVT.